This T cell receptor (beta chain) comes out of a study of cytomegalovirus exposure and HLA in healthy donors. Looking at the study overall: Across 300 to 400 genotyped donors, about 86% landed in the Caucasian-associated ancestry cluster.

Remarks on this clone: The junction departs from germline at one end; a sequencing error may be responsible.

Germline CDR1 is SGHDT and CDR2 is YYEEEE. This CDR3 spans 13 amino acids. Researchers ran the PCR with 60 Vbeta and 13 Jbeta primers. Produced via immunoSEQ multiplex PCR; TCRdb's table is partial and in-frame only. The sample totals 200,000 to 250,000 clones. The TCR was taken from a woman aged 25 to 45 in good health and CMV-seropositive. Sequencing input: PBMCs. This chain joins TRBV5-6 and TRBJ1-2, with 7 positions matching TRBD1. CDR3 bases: TGTGCCAGCAGCCTGCTGCCGGTGGGACAGCCATACTTC. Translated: CASSLLPVGQPYF.